Listed below are T cell receptor beta chains from one sample, sequenced in a study of shared clonotypes between healthy human individuals. Sequencing used immunoSEQ multiplex PCR; TCRdb keeps in-frame clones, though not all of them. The table lists 2 million to 2.5 million clones, 85% to 95% of them singletons. Sequenced sample: naive CD4+ T cells from PBMCs. Source of these receptors: a man aged 18 to 30 in good health. Some clones in this sample may be carry-over from other donors' samples. Both conserved end residues are part of each CDR3. A D gene is named only where the DNA matches it firmly.

j_call v_call d_call cdr3_nt cdr3_aa
TRBJ2-5 TRBV7-9 TRBD2 TGTGCCAGCAGCCTAGCGGCGACAGAGGGAACCCAGTACTTC CASSLAATEGTQYF
TRBJ2-7 TRBV28 - TGTGCCAGCATCCGGAGTGCGGCAGGGGACTACGAGCAGTACTTC CASIRSAAGDYEQYF
TRBJ1-1 TRBV6-6 - TGTGCCAGCAGCCTTGTCGGGGGAAGGACTGAAGCTTTCTTT CASSLVGGRTEAFF
TRBJ1-2 TRBV4-3 - TGCGCCAGCAGCCCGAAGGTCCTGGGAACGGATGGCTACACCTTC CASSPKVLGTDGYTF
TRBJ2-7 TRBV5-1 - TGCGCCAGCAGCGTATCCCCCGGACTGAGCGCCTACGAGCAGTACTTC CASSVSPGLSAYEQYF
TRBJ2-3 TRBV5-1 - TGCGCCAGCAGCTTCTACGGGACTACAGATACGCAGTATTTT CASSFYGTTDTQYF
TRBJ2-4 TRBV6-4 - TGTGCCAGCTTCAGCGGTGGGGGCATTCGAGAGGTGGTCGAAAACATTCAGTACTTC CASFSGGGIREVVENIQYF
TRBJ2-5 TRBV6-1 - TGTGCCAGCAGTGGGGGGGTTAGAGCAGAGACCCAGTACTTC CASSGGVRAETQYF
TRBJ1-3 TRBV7-2 - TGTGCCAGCAGCTTACAGGGGATTTCCCTCTCTGGAAACACCATATATTTT CASSLQGISLSGNTIYF
TRBJ1-1 TRBV25-1 - TGTGCCAGCAGTGAATTGGGGGGGTTCGGGACTGAAGCTTTCTTT CASSELGGFGTEAFF